Below are 21 T cell receptor beta chains sequenced from a single sample in a study of blood T cell repertoires in COVID-19. Sequencing was performed with immunoSEQ multiplex PCR; in TCRdb, only in-frame clones are kept and a portion is missing. The sample holds some 300,000 clones, about 90% seen once. What was sequenced was peripheral blood. These TCRs come from a woman in her 40s with COVID-19, enrolled during active disease.

The V call is TRBV5-4, the J call TRBJ1-2, with 7 bases matching TRBD1. V shed 4 bases and J 4 bases; nucleotides not matched to a gene: 10. CDR3 length equals 15 residues. Per germline, CDR1 SGHNT and CDR2 YYREEE (reference sequence). For the CDR3, the DNA is TGTGCCAGCAGCGTTGGGGGACAGAGAGTCTATGGCTACACCTTC. It encodes CASSVGGQRVYGYTF.

This chain links TRBV5-6 with TRBJ2-5, with 7 bases identical to TRBD1. The CDR3 loop spans 14 amino acids. Trimming at V came to 3 bases and at J to 1 base, leaving 3 bases not matched to a gene. Germline-derived CDR1 and CDR2 are SGHDT and YYEEEE. CDR3 sequence reads: CASSYGQVQETQYF. In DNA form, the CDR3 reads TGTGCCAGCAGCTACGGACAGGTCCAAGAGACCCAGTACTTC.

The chain recombines TRBV7-9 with TRBJ1-1, with D hard to call. V lost 4 bases to trimming and J lost 0 bases, with 12 bases between them. The CDR3 is 15 residues long. Germline V gene lookup returns CDR1 SEHNR and CDR2 FQNEAQ (reference sequence). The CDR3 region is CASSSLSVLNTEAFF. The CDR3 DNA reads as TGTGCCAGCAGCTCCCTCTCGGTCTTGAACACTGAAGCTTTCTTT.

This chain uses TRBV2 with TRBJ1-5, with 7 bases matching TRBD1. The length of the CDR3 is 15 residues. The junction had 7 bases not matched to a gene; V was cut back by 7 bases and J by 1 base. CDR1 and CDR2 from the germline V gene are SNHLY and FYNNEI. CDR3 sequence reads: CASTYRTGSNQPQHF. The CDR3 nucleotides read TGTGCCAGCACTTATAGGACAGGAAGCAATCAGCCCCAGCATTTT.

This rearrangement joins TRBV9 to TRBJ2-7; D call uncertain. This CDR3 region has 14 residues. Germline V CDR1 and CDR2: SGDLS, YYNGEE. Trimming stripped 4 bases from V and 6 bases from J, with 17 bases between. Here the CDR3 reads CASSPQPESGEQYF. CDR3 DNA sequence: TGTGCCAGCAGCCCACAACCGGAGTCGGGCGAGCAGTACTTC.

The gene calls are TRBV27 and TRBJ1-4; the D gene is possibly TRBD1 (5 bases). V lost 6 bases and J 3 bases, leaving 11 bases between the germline ends. Germline CDR1 reads MNHEY; CDR2 reads SMNVEV (reference sequence). The CDR3 is made up of 14 amino acids. CDR3 nucleotide sequence: TGTGCCAGCAGCCGCGGGGGGTCTAATGAAAAACTGTTTTTT. Translating it yields CASSRGGSNEKLFF.

The chain links TRBV19 to TRBJ1-1, with D hard to call. V lost 3 bases and J lost 4, with 9 bases in between. This CDR3 has 13 amino acids. Germline V gene data show CDR1 as LNHDA and CDR2 as SQIVND (reference sequence). The CDR3 loop reads CASSIPSGTEAFF. In nucleotides, the CDR3 is TGTGCCAGTAGTATCCCTTCGGGCACTGAAGCTTTCTTT.

The chain carries TRBV12-5 and TRBJ2-7; possible D gene TRBD2, 5 bases. The CDR3 totals 15 residues. V was clipped by 7 bases and J by 2 bases, with 18 bases between them. The germline V gene encodes CDR1 LGHNT and CDR2 FRNRAP. The CDR3 loop reads CASATRLLGAYEQYF. The CDR3 DNA follows: TGTGCTAGTGCCACCAGACTGCTGGGAGCCTACGAGCAGTACTTC.

This chain uses TRBV7-2 with TRBJ2-2; a weak D match, TRBD2 (5 bases). Deletions cut 2 bases from V and 1 base from J, with 11 bases between. CDR3 size: 16 residues. Germline CDR1 reads SGHTA; CDR2 reads FQGNSA. CDR3 in amino acids: CASSLWRAGNTGELFF. The CDR3 coding sequence is TGTGCCAGCAGCTTATGGCGGGCGGGGAACACCGGGGAGCTGTTTTTT.

The chain recombines TRBV27 with TRBJ2-3; TRBD2 is a possible D gene (6 bases). The CDR3 runs 13 residues. Trimming removed 4 bases at V and 4 bases at J, with 9 bases between. The germline gives CDR1 MNHEY, CDR2 SMNVEV (reference sequence). CDR3 DNA: TGTGCCAGCAGTTCTTGGGGGGCAGATACGCAGTATTTT. It is translated as CASSSWGADTQYF.

This chain connects TRBV19 to TRBJ1-4, with unresolved D. The CDR3 has 16 residues. Trimming left V 2 bases short and J 7 bases short, with 17 bases between. CDR1 LNHDA and CDR2 SQIVND come from the germline V gene (reference sequence). CDR3 protein: CASSILGRLEGEKLFF. CDR3 nucleotides: TGTGCCAGTAGTATATTGGGCCGTTTAGAAGGTGAAAAACTGTTTTTT.

V usage is TRBV7-9 and J usage is TRBJ2-1, with TRBD1 matching over 7 bases. This CDR3 spans 15 amino acids. V shed 7 bases, J shed 0 bases, and the junction held 6 bases outside the gene matches. The V gene's germline CDR1 is SEHNR and CDR2 FQNEAQ (reference sequence). CDR3 in amino acids: CASTQGQSSYNEQFF. CDR3 coding DNA: TGTGCCAGCACCCAGGGACAGAGCTCCTACAATGAGCAGTTCTTC.

The chain joins TRBV5-8 to TRBJ1-4; weak D call: TRBD1 (5 bases). Trimming left V 2 bases short and J 8 bases short, with 10 bases between. Germline loops: CDR1 SGHTS, CDR2 YDEGEE. This CDR3 contains 13 residues. The CDR3 DNA is TGTGCCAGCAGCTTCTGGGGCAGCGAAAAACTGTTTTTT. It yields the protein CASSFWGSEKLFF.

This chain uses TRBV5-1 with TRBJ2-7; D is possibly TRBD2 (6 bases). This CDR3 spans 13 amino acids. Germline CDR1 SGHRS, CDR2 YFSETQ. Trimming stripped 4 bases from V and 3 bases from J, with 11 bases between. The CDR3 DNA is TGCGCCAGCAGCCCTGGGACTCGCTACGAGCAGTACTTC. It is translated as CASSPGTRYEQYF.

The gene calls are TRBV5-4 and TRBJ2-7, with 9 bases identical to TRBD1. CDR1 is SGHNT, CDR2 YYREEE, per germline (reference sequence). V was clipped by 3 bases and J by 3 bases; unmatched bases: 4. The CDR3 covers 14 residues. CDR3 nucleotide sequence: TGTGCCAGCAGCTCCAAGGACAGGGGCTACGAGCAGTACTTC. It is translated as CASSSKDRGYEQYF.

This clone was observed a single time. The V and J genes are TRBV28 and TRBJ1-2; the D is unclear. CDR3 length: 13 amino acids. V was cut by 1 base and J by 5 bases, with 8 bases left in between. Per germline, CDR1 MDHEN and CDR2 SYDVKM. The CDR3: CASSLSDTYGYTF. The CDR3 bases are TGTGCCAGCAGTTTATCCGATACTTATGGCTACACCTTC.

This rearrangement joins TRBV5-1 to TRBJ2-5; 7 bases map to TRBD2. V lost 0 bases, J lost 2 bases, and 4 bases stayed unmatched. This CDR3 is built from 15 residues. Per germline, CDR1 SGHRS and CDR2 YFSETQ. The DNA of the CDR3 is TGCGCCAGCAGCTTGGTTCGCGGGGGACAAGAGACCCAGTACTTC. Translation gives CASSLVRGGQETQYF.

The chain uses TRBV6-5 and TRBJ1-1, with D possibly TRBD1 on 6 matching bases. V shed 4 bases and J shed 5 bases, with 20 bases lying between them. The CDR3 sequence is 16 residues long. Germline CDR1 and CDR2: MNHEY and SVGAGI. The CDR3 bases are TGTGCCAGCAGTTTTGACAGGAGGCTCAGTGGTACTGAAGCTTTCTTT. Translated: CASSFDRRLSGTEAFF.

The rearrangement uses TRBV28 and TRBJ2-1; D is unclear. The CDR3 has 13 residues. V lost 2 bases to trimming and J lost 3 bases, with 5 bases between them. Per germline, CDR1 MDHEN and CDR2 SYDVKM. The CDR3 spells CASSLANYNEQFF. The CDR3 DNA is TGTGCCAGCAGTTTAGCGAACTACAATGAGCAGTTCTTC.

The chain joins TRBV28 to TRBJ2-7; D might be TRBD1 (6 bases). The CDR3 runs 14 residues. Germline V gene sequence: CDR1 MDHEN, CDR2 SYDVKM. Trimming left V 3 bases short and J 1 base short, with 10 bases between. CDR3 sequence: CASSFEGGSYEQYF. CDR3 DNA sequence: TGTGCCAGCAGTTTCGAAGGGGGTTCCTACGAGCAGTACTTC.

The genes are TRBV27 and TRBJ2-2; no firm D call. The CDR3 has 14 residues. Germline lookup yields CDR1 MNHEY and CDR2 SMNVEV (reference sequence). V was shortened by 3 bases and J by 0 bases, with 5 bases between the two germline ends. Here the CDR3 reads CASSLFTNTGELFF. In DNA form, the CDR3 reads TGTGCCAGCAGTTTGTTTACGAACACCGGGGAGCTGTTTTTT.